The 29 T cell receptor beta chains below were found in one sample sequenced in a study of T cells in Graves' hyperthyroidism and ophthalmopathy. RNA transcripts gave rise to amplified TCR beta CDR3 regions. A set of HTBI primers served as the primers for a first-round RT-PCR of the TCR CDR3. TCRdb passed the multiplex PCR reads through MiXCR, listing each CDR3 protein once. The data show 640,000 or so distinct CDR3 sequences, with over 12% seen just once and about 3.9% held by the top ten. The specimen sequenced was blood. The receptors were sampled from a woman in her thirties or forties with Graves' ophthalmopathy.

This clonotype came up many times. The rearrangement links TRBV29-1 to TRBJ1-1; 9 nucleotides line up with TRBD1. J gave up 2 bases and V 7 bases, and 5 bases lay outside the gene matches. Per the germline V gene, CDR1 is SQVTM and CDR2 is ANQGSEA. There are 13 residues in the CDR3. The CDR3 DNA reads TGCAGCGCGATGGGACAGGGAAACACTGAAGCTTTCTTT. Its translation is CSAMGQGNTEAFF.

This clonotype was seen many times. The rearrangement links TRBV6-2 or TRBV6-3 to TRBJ2-7; TRBD2 matches 11 bases. The CDR3 spans 14 residues. The germline CDR1 and CDR2 sequences are MNHEY and SVGEGT. V was clipped by 7 bases and J by 1 base; unmatched bases: 3. DNA of the CDR3: TGTGCCAGCATCCTAGCGGGAGGATCCTACGAGCAGTACTTC. It codes for CASILAGGSYEQYF.

This clonotype was detected only a few times. A much larger clone sits a single nucleotide away, making a read error possible. This sequence joins TRBV12-3 or TRBV12-4 and TRBJ2-7; possible D gene TRBD2, 7 bases. The CDR3 totals 15 residues. The V end was cut by 4 bases, the J end by 4 bases, with 17 bases between. The CDR3 nucleotides are TGTGCCAGCAGTTCTCTCTGGGGGGGCGGGTACGAGCAGTACTTC. This encodes CASSSLWGGGYEQYF.

V usage is TRBV5-4 and J usage is TRBJ2-1, with a weak D call TRBD2 (5 bases). CDR1 is SGHNT, CDR2 YYREEE, per germline (reference sequence). Deletions cut 0 bases from V and 0 bases from J, with 16 bases between. CDR3 size: 18 residues. The CDR3 loop is CASSLGRANGVSYNEQFF. CDR3 nucleotide sequence: TGTGCCAGCAGCTTGGGTAGGGCTAACGGGGTCTCCTACAATGAGCAGTTCTTC.

This chain connects TRBV19 to TRBJ2-5; D not resolved. From germline, CDR1 is LNHDA and CDR2 SQIVND (reference sequence). The V end lost 7 bases, the J end lost 4 bases, and 19 bases lay between the germline ends. This CDR3 is built from 15 residues. The CDR3 DNA is TGTGCCAGTAAAAATCGGGTGGGGAAAAGAGAGACCCAGTACTTC. This gives the protein CASKNRVGKRETQYF.

At least ten counts were recorded for this clonotype. The V gene is TRBV6-5, the J gene TRBJ2-7; D might be TRBD2 (7 bases). With 10 bases removed from V and 1 base from J, the gap between germline ends came to 20 bases. Per germline, CDR1 MNHEY and CDR2 SVGAGI. This CDR3 comprises 15 residues. The CDR3 DNA sequence: TGTGCCACAGGCGTGGGGGGGGGGGCGTCCTACGAGCAGTACTTC. Protein sequence: CATGVGGGASYEQYF.

The rearrangement uses TRBV24-1 and TRBJ2-2; weak D call: TRBD1 (6 bases). The CDR3 length is 16 residues. The germline gives CDR1 KGHDR, CDR2 SFDVKD. V lost 4 bases and J lost 1, with 12 bases in between. The CDR3, as DNA: TGTGCCACCAGTGACCCGGGACACCTGAACACCGGGGAGCTGTTTTTT. It encodes CATSDPGHLNTGELFF.

This clonotype was recorded many times. The chain recombines TRBV13 with TRBJ1-2; tentative D call: TRBD1 (6 bases). There are 12 residues in the CDR3. Germline V gene sequence: CDR1 PRHDT, CDR2 FYEKMQ (reference sequence). Trimming took off 5 bases at V and 9 bases at J, with 13 bases between the two ends. For the CDR3, the DNA is TGTGCCAGCAGCCTCAACAGGGCAAGCTACACCTTC. Translation gives CASSLNRASYTF. Together with reference TRBV13 and TRBJ1-2, the CDR3 gives the full variable domain: AAGVIQSPRHLIKEKRETATLKCYPIPRHDTVYWYQQGPGQDPQFLISFYEKMQSDKGSIPDRFSAQQFSDYHSELNMSSLELGDSALYFCASSLNRASYTFGSGTRLTVV.

This clonotype was counted ten times or more. The chain has TRBV7-9 and TRBJ1-5; TRBD1 might be the D (5 bases). CDR3 length equals 13 residues. Trimming cost V 6 bases and J 7 bases, with 13 bases left between them. The germline gives CDR1 SEHNR, CDR2 FQNEAQ (reference sequence). The CDR3 protein is CASSWGGIQPQHF. The CDR3 nucleotides are TGTGCCAGCAGTTGGGGGGGGATCCAGCCCCAGCATTTT. The full variable domain, completed using reference TRBV7-9 and TRBJ1-5, is DTGVSQNPRHKITKRGQNVTFRCDPISEHNRLYWYRQTLGQGPEFLTYFQNEAQLEKSRLLSDRFSAERPKGSFSTLEIQRTEQGDSAMYLCASSWGGIQPQHFGDGTRLSIL.

The table lists this clonotype with many counts. This chain links TRBV27 with TRBJ1-1; D call uncertain. The V end was cut by 7 bases, the J end by 2 bases, with 14 bases between. This CDR3 has 14 residues. Germline CDR1 MNHEY, CDR2 SMNVEV (reference sequence). The CDR3 is CASNFEPGNTEAFF. In DNA, the CDR3 is TGTGCCAGCAACTTCGAGCCTGGTAACACTGAAGCTTTCTTT.

This clonotype showed up many times. CDR3 residues: CATSDYTGLGITPSSYNEQFF. The CDR3 nucleotides read TGTGCCACCAGTGATTATACGGGACTAGGCATAACCCCGAGCTCCTACAATGAGCAGTTCTTC. V gene TRBV24-1 combines with J gene TRBJ2-1, with 8 bases matching TRBD2. This CDR3 spans 21 amino acids. J was trimmed by 0 bases and V by 2 bases; bases with no gene match: 17. CDR1 KGHDR and CDR2 SFDVKD come from the germline V gene.

This clonotype was counted a few times. The rearrangement uses TRBV27 and TRBJ2-3; D might be TRBD1 (6 bases). Trimming left V 6 bases short and J 6 bases short, with 13 bases between. Germline CDR1 is MNHEY and CDR2 is SMNVEV (reference sequence). The CDR3 extends over 13 amino acids. The CDR3 DNA is TGTGCCAGCAGCTGGACAGCTGGGGATACGCAGTATTTT. The encoded protein is CASSWTAGDTQYF.

V and J are TRBV12-5 and TRBJ2-1; TRBD1 matches at 11 bases. V was clipped by 0 bases and J by 8 bases; unmatched bases: 3. Germline V lookup: CDR1 LGHNT, CDR2 FRNRAP. The CDR3 consists of 15 residues. The CDR3 nucleotides read TGTGCTAGTGGTTTGGTAGGGACAGGGGGTGATGAGCAGTTCTTC. As protein: CASGLVGTGGDEQFF.

The rearrangement links TRBV18 to TRBJ2-2; the D call may be TRBD1 or TRBD2 (6 bases each). The CDR3 sequence is 12 residues long. The germline gives CDR1 KGHSH, CDR2 LQKENI. V was pared by 6 bases and J by 13 bases, with 15 bases between. The CDR3 loop reads CASSRQAEGLFF. As DNA, the CDR3 is TGTGCCAGCTCCAGACAGGCGGAGGGGCTGTTTTTT.

This clonotype was observed a few times. The chain joins TRBV5-1 to TRBJ2-3; 8 positions agree with TRBD2. V dropped 6 bases and J dropped 0; count of bases not matched to a gene: 9. This CDR3 contains 16 residues. CDR1 is SGHRS and CDR2 is YFSETQ in the germline V gene. This CDR3 reads CASMVGRAGSTDTQYF. CDR3 nucleotide sequence: TGCGCCAGCATGGTCGGGAGGGCCGGGAGCACAGATACGCAGTATTTT.

At least ten counts were recorded for this clonotype. The J gene is TRBJ2-5, the V gene TRBV27, with D tentatively TRBD2 (6 bases). V gave up 1 base and J gave up 1 base, with 16 bases separating them. Looked up from germline, CDR1 is MNHEY and CDR2 is SMNVEV (reference sequence). The CDR3 runs to 17 residues. CDR3 sequence reads: CASSLYPPAGIQETQYF. The CDR3 DNA reads TGTGCCAGCAGTTTATATCCGCCGGCGGGGATCCAAGAGACCCAGTACTTC.

This clonotype appeared a few times. This chain links TRBV9 with TRBJ1-2; 10 bases agree with TRBD1. The germline CDR1 and CDR2 sequences are SGDLS and YYNGEE. The junction had 0 bases not matched to a gene; V was cut back by 0 bases and J by 4 bases. This CDR3 contains 14 residues. CDR3 in amino acids: CASSVGQGAYGYTF. The CDR3 DNA reads TGTGCCAGCAGCGTAGGACAGGGGGCCTATGGCTACACCTTC.

There are many counts of this clonotype. The chain employs TRBV11-2 and TRBJ2-7, with TRBD2 as a possible D gene (5 bases). CDR3 length equals 13 residues. Per germline, CDR1 SGHAT and CDR2 FQNNGV. V lost 5 bases and J lost 3, with 11 bases in between. This CDR3 is CASSVWEIYEQYF. The CDR3 DNA follows: TGTGCCAGCAGCGTATGGGAGATCTACGAGCAGTACTTC.

This clonotype has a handful of counts. This sequence joins TRBV18 and TRBJ2-7; 8 positions match TRBD1. Germline-derived CDR1 and CDR2 are KGHSH and LQKENI. Trimming took 3 bases from V and 7 from J; bases not matched to a gene: 5. This CDR3 is built from 13 residues. CDR3 sequence reads: CASSPDRDGEQYF. The CDR3 nucleotides are TGTGCCAGCTCACCGGACAGGGACGGGGAGCAGTACTTC.

The table lists this clonotype with a few counts. V is TRBV28 and J is TRBJ1-5; perhaps TRBD1 as D (5 bases). V lost 3 bases to trimming and J lost 4 bases, with 13 bases between them. Germline CDR1 is MDHEN and CDR2 is SYDVKM. The CDR3 has 15 amino acids. CDR3 DNA: TGTGCCAGCAGTTTCGCGTTCAGGGTGAATCAGCCCCAGCATTTT. This gives the protein CASSFAFRVNQPQHF.

This clonotype was found a few times. J is TRBJ2-1 and V is TRBV10-1, with D perhaps TRBD1 or TRBD2 (5 bases each). The CDR3 is 19 residues long. From germline, CDR1 is WNHNN and CDR2 SYGVQD (reference sequence). Trimming removed 3 bases from V and 5 bases from J, with 26 bases in between. The CDR3 DNA reads TGCGCCAGCAGTGATGTGTTGAGTCGGGGACCCGGACTGAACAATGAGCAGTTCTTC. This translates into CASSDVLSRGPGLNNEQFF.

This clonotype was counted ten times or more. The chain has TRBV28 and TRBJ2-2; 9 bases line up with TRBD2. Germline CDR1 MDHEN, CDR2 SYDVKM. The CDR3 loop spans 14 amino acids. V lost 8 bases to trimming and J lost 7 bases; unmatched junction nucleotides: 8. CDR3 sequence: CASFSGSNVGELFF. The CDR3 DNA sequence: TGTGCCAGCTTTAGCGGGAGTAACGTCGGGGAGCTGTTTTTT.

This rearrangement joins TRBV12-3 or TRBV12-4 to TRBJ2-7; TRBD2 aligns across 9 bases. The CDR3 is made up of 17 amino acids. Trimming removed 3 bases from V and 5 bases from J; junction bases left unmatched: 14. The CDR3 region is CASSFLAGVKGSDEQYF. The CDR3 DNA sequence: TGTGCCAGCAGTTTTTTAGCGGGAGTGAAGGGTTCTGACGAGCAGTACTTC.

This clonotype was detected ten times or more. The chain has TRBV6-1 and TRBJ2-2; D gene uncertain. With 3 bases removed from V and 0 bases from J, the gap between germline ends came to 8 bases. The CDR3 runs 15 residues. Germline CDR1 and CDR2: MNHNS and SASEGT. This CDR3 reads CASSEFDANTGELFF. CDR3 bases: TGTGCCAGCAGTGAGTTCGACGCGAACACCGGGGAGCTGTTTTTT.

At least ten counts were recorded for this clonotype. The chain is built from TRBV6-1 and TRBJ1-2, with D tentatively TRBD1 (6 bases). V was pared by 6 bases and J by 4 bases, with 12 bases between. This CDR3 has 13 residues. The V gene's germline CDR1 is MNHNS and CDR2 SASEGT. Written as DNA, the CDR3 is TGTGCCAGCAGACATCAACAGGGCTATGGCTACACCTTC. This encodes CASRHQQGYGYTF.

V gene TRBV18 combines with J gene TRBJ1-2, with 8 bases that match TRBD1. CDR3 size: 14 residues. V gave up 2 bases and J gave up 6 bases; unmatched junction bases: 5. Germline CDR1 KGHSH, CDR2 LQKENI. The CDR3 bases are TGTGCCAGCTCACCAAGGACAGGGTTCAATGGCTACACCTTC. It codes for CASSPRTGFNGYTF.

V gene TRBV6-2 or TRBV6-3 combines with J gene TRBJ2-3; D gene uncertain. This CDR3 spans 14 amino acids. Germline-derived CDR1 and CDR2 are MNHEY and SVGEGT. The V gene lost 2 bases and the J gene lost 1 base, with 7 bases spanning the gap. The CDR3 reads CASSYGRGTDTQYF. CDR3 nucleotide sequence: TGTGCCAGCAGTTACGGAAGAGGCACAGATACGCAGTATTTT.

This clonotype was seen repeatedly, ten times or more. The chain recombines TRBV12-3 or TRBV12-4 with TRBJ2-7; the D gene is possibly TRBD2 (6 bases). The CDR3 is made up of 16 amino acids. Trimming pared 2 bases from V and 4 bases from J, leaving 18 bases between. CDR3 region: CASSLIAGTNTYEQYF. CDR3 bases: TGTGCCAGCAGTTTAATTGCGGGAACCAATACTTACGAGCAGTACTTC.

This clonotype was recorded many times. The CDR3 does not end in the conserved phenylalanine or tryptophan, so this is likely a read error. The rearrangement uses TRBV29-1 and TRBJ1-1, with D maybe TRBD1 (5 bases). Germline CDR1 SQVTM, CDR2 ANQGSEA. The CDR3 totals 14 residues. For the CDR3, the DNA is TGCGCCGATAGGGACCTCATGCGGGACACTGAAGCTTTCTCT. Protein sequence: CADRDLMRDTEAFS.